The clone carrying this T cell receptor (beta chain) was recorded only once. Its antigen is not identified. The repertoire was sequenced with immunoSEQ multiplex PCR; TCRdb's copy has only in-frame clones and lacks some. The sample contains over 10,000 clones, about four fifths of which appear only once. The CDR3 covers 15 residues. Germline V gives CDR1 SNHLY, CDR2 FYNNEI. V lost 6 bases and J 0 bases, leaving 12 bases between the germline ends. After stimulus-free culture, autoproliferating CFSE-dim and non-proliferating CFSE-high T cells were sequenced separately. Pooled replicate wells came from approximately 5x10^7 CFSE-labeled PBMCs cultured approximately seven days without stimulus. This sample is drawn from a study of memory B cells and T cells in multiple sclerosis. Points from the study as a whole: Clone-set sizes differed between compartments, so shared clonotype counts needed normalization.

The sequenced material came from PBMCs from blood kept in culture. The gene calls are TRBV2 and TRBJ1-3, with D uncertain. The source is a human donor with multiple sclerosis. CDR3 sequence (DNA): TGTGCCAGCAGGAAAAACAACCTCTCTGGAAACACCATATATTTT. It translates to CASRKNNLSGNTIYF. Together with reference TRBV2 and TRBJ1-3, the CDR3 gives the full variable domain: EPEVTQTPSHQVTQMGQEVILRCVPISNHLYFYWYRQILGQKVEFLVSFYNNEISEKSEIFDDQFSVERPDGSNFTLKIRSTKLEDSAMYFCASRKNNLSGNTIYFGEGSWLTVV.